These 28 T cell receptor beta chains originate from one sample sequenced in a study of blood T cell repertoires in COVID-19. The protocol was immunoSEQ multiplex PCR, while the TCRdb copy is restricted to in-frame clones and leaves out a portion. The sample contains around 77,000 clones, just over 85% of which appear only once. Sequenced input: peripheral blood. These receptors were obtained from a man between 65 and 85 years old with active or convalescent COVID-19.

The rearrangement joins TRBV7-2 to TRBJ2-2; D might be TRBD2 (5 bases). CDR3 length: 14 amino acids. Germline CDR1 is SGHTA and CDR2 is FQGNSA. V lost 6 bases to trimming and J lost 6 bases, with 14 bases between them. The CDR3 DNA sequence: TGTGCCAGCAGACCAACTAGTACCCCCGGGGAGCTGTTTTTT. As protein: CASRPTSTPGELFF.

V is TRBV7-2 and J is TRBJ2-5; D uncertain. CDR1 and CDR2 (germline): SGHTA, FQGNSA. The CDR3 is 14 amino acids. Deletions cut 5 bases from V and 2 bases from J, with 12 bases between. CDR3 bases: TGTGCCAGCAGCCCCGCAGGCAGACAAGAGACCCAGTACTTC. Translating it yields CASSPAGRQETQYF.

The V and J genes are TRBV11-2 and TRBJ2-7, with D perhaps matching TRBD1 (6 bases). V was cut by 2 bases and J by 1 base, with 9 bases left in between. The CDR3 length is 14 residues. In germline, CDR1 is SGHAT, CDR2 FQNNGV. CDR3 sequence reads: CASSLTQGSYEQYF. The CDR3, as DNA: TGTGCCAGCAGCTTAACACAGGGATCCTACGAGCAGTACTTC.

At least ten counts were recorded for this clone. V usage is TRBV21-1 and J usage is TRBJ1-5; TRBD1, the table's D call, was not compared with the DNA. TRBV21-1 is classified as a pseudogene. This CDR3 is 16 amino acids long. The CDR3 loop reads CASSATRTGANQPQHF. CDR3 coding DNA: TGTGCCAGCAGCGCCACACGCACAGGGGCCAATCAGCCCCAGCATTTT.

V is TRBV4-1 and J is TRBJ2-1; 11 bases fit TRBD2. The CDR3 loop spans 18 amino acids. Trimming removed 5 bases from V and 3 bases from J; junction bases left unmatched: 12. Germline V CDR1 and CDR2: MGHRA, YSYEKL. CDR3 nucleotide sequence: TGCGCCAGCAGCATACGGGCGACTAGCGGGAATCTCTACAATGAGCAGTTCTTC. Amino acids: CASSIRATSGNLYNEQFF.

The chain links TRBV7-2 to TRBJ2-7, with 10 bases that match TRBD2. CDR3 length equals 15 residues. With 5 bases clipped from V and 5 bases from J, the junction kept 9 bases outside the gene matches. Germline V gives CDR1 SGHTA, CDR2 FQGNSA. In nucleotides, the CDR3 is TGTGCCAGCAGCCTAAGGACTAGCGGAAACAACGAGCAGTACTTC. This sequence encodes CASSLRTSGNNEQYF.

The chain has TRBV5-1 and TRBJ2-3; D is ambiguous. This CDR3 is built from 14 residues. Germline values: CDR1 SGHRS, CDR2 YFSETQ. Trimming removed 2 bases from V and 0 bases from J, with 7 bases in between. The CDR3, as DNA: TGCGCCAGCAGCTTAGCTCTTAGCACAGATACGCAGTATTTT. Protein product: CASSLALSTDTQYF.

CDR3 loop: CASTPARLSTNTEAFF. The CDR3 DNA sequence: TGTGCCAGCACCCCGGCGAGGCTTTCGACTAACACTGAAGCTTTCTTT. The chain joins TRBV7-8 to TRBJ1-1; D is ambiguous. Germline values: CDR1 SGHVS, CDR2 FQNEAQ. The CDR3 loop spans 16 amino acids. V was cut by 7 bases and J by 2 bases, with 20 bases left in between.

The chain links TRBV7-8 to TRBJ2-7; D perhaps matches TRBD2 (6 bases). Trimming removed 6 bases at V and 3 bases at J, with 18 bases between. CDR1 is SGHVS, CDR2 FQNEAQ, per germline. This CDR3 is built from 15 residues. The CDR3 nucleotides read TGTGCCAGCAGACTGAGGGACTCCGGTTACTACGAGCAGTACTTC. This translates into CASRLRDSGYYEQYF.

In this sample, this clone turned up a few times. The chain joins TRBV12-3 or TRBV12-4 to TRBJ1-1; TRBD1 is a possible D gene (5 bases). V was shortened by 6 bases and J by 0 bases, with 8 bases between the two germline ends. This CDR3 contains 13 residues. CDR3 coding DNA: TGTGCCAGCAGGGGGCAGATGAACACTGAAGCTTTCTTT. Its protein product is CASRGQMNTEAFF.

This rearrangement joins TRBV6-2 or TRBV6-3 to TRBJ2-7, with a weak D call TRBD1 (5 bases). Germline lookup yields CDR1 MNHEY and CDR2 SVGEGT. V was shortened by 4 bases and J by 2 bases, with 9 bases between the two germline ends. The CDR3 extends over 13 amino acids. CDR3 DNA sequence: TGTGCCAGCAGTTTATCGGACACCTACGAGCAGTACTTC. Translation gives CASSLSDTYEQYF.

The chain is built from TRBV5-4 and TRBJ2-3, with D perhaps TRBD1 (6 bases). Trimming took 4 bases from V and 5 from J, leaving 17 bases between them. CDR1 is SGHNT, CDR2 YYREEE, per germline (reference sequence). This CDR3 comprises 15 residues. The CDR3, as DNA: TGTGCCAGCAGCCGCAGGGGCACGGCGCAAGATACGCAGTATTTT. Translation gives CASSRRGTAQDTQYF.

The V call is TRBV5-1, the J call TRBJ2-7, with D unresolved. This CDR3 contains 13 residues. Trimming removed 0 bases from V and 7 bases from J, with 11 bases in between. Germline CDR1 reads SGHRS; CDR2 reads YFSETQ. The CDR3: CASSLGSRWEQYF. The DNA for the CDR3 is TGCGCCAGCAGCTTGGGCAGTCGTTGGGAGCAGTACTTC.

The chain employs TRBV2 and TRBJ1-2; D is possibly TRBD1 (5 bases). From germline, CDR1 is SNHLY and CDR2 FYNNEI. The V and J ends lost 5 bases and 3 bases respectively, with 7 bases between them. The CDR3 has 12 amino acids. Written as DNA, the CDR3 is TGTGCCAGCAGTCAGGGTTACTATGGCTACACCTTC. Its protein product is CASSQGYYGYTF. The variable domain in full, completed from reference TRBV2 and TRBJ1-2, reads EPEVTQTPSHQVTQMGQEVILRCVPISNHLYFYWYRQILGQKVEFLVSFYNNEISEKSEIFDDQFSVERPDGSNFTLKIRSTKLEDSAMYFCASSQGYYGYTFGSGTRLTVV.

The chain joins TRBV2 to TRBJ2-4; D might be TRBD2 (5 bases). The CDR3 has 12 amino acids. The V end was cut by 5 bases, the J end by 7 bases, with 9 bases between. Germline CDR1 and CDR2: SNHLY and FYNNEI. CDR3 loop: CASSTDSNIQYF. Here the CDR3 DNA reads TGTGCCAGCAGTACGGACTCGAACATTCAGTACTTC.

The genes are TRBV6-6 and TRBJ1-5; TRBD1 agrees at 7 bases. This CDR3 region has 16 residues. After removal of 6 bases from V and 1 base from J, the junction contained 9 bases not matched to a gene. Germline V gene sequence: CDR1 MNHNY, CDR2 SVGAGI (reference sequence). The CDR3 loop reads CASSRATGDSNQPQHF. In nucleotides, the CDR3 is TGTGCCAGCAGCCGAGCTACAGGGGACAGCAATCAGCCCCAGCATTTT.

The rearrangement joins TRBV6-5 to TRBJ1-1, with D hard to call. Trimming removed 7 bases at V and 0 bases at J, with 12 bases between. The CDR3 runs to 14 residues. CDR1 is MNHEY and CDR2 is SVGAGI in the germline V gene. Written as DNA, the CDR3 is TGTGCCAGCAAGTTGGAGGCACTGAACACTGAAGCTTTCTTT. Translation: CASKLEALNTEAFF.

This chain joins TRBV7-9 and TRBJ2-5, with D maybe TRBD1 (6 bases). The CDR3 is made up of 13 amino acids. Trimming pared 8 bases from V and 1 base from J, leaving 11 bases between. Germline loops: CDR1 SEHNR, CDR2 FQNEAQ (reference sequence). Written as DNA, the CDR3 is TGTGCCAGCTCCCGGGACATCCAAGAGACCCAGTACTTC. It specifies CASSRDIQETQYF.

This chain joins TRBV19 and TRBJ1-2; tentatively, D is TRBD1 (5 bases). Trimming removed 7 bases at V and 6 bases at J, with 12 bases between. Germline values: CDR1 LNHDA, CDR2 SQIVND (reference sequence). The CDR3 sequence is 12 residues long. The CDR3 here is CASNSQGHGYTF. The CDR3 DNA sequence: TGTGCCAGTAACTCTCAGGGCCATGGCTACACCTTC.

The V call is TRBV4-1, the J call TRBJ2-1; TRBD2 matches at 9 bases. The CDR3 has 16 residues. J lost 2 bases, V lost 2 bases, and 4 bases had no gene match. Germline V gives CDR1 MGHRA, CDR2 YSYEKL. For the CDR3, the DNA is TGCGCCAGCAGCCAATCAGAGCGGGGGGCCTACAATGAGCAGTTCTTC. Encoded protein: CASSQSERGAYNEQFF.

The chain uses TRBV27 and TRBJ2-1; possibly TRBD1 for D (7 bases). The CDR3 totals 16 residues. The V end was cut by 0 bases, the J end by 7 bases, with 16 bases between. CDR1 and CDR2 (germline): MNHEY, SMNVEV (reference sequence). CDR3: CASSLSRRGLRNEQFF. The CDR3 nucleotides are TGTGCCAGCAGTTTATCACGGAGGGGGCTACGTAATGAGCAGTTCTTC.

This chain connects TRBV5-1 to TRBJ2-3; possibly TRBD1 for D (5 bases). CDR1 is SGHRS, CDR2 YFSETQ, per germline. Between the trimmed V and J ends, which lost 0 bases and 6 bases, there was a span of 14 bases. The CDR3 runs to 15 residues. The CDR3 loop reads CASSLAVQGLDTQYF. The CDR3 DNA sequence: TGCGCCAGCAGCTTGGCCGTTCAGGGCCTTGATACGCAGTATTTT. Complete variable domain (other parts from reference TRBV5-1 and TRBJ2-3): KAGVTQTPRYLIKTRGQQVTLSCSPISGHRSVSWYQQTPGQGLQFLFEYFSETQRNKGNFPGRFSGRQFSNSRSEMNVSTLELGDSALYLCASSLAVQGLDTQYFGPGTRLTVL.

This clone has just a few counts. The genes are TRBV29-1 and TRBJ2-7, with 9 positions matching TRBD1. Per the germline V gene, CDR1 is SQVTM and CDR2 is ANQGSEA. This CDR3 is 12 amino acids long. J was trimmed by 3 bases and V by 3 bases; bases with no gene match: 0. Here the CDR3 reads CSVEGQGYEQYF. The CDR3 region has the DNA TGCAGCGTTGAGGGACAGGGCTACGAGCAGTACTTC.

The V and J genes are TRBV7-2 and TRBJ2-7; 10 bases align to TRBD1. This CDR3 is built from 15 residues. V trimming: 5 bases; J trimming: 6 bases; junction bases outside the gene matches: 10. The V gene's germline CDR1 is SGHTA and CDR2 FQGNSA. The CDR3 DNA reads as TGTGCCAGCAGCCTTACCGGGACAGGGGTTTTCGAGCAGTACTTC. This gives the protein CASSLTGTGVFEQYF.

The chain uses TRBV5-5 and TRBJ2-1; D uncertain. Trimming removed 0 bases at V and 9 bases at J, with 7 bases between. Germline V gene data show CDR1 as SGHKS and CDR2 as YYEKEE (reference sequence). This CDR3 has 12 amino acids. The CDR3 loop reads CASSLVVGEQFF. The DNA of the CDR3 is TGTGCCAGCAGCTTGGTGGTCGGTGAGCAGTTCTTC.

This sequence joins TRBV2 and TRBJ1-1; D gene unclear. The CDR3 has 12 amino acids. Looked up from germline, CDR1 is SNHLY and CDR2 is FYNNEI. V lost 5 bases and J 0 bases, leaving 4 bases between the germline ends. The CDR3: CASSSMNTEAFF. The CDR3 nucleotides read TGTGCCAGCAGTTCCATGAACACTGAAGCTTTCTTT.

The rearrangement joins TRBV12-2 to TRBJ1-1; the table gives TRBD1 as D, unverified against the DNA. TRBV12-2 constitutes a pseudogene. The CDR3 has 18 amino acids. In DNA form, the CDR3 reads TGTGCAAGTCGCTTGGAGAGTTGGGTCAGGGGGCGGACCACTGAAGCTTTCTTT. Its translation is CASRLESWVRGRTTEAFF.

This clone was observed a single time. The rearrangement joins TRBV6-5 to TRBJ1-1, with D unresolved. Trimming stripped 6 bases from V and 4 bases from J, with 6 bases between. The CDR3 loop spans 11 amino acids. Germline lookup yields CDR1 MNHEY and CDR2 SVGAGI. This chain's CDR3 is CASSRGTEAFF. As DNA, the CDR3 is TGTGCCAGCAGCCGCGGCACTGAAGCTTTCTTT.